The clone carrying this T cell receptor beta chain was seen at least ten times. Its antigen is still unknown. Unique molecular identifiers tagged individual cDNA molecules. A single record per CDR3 protein comes from TCRdb applying MiXCR to the 5' RACE reads. The profile shows about 54,000 distinct CDR3 sequences, roughly 8.2% of them singletons. This CDR3 is 14 amino acids long. The V gene's germline CDR1 is SGHRS and CDR2 YFSETQ. V shed 4 bases, J shed 3 bases, and the junction held 2 bases outside the gene matches. This record comes from a study of early T cells in non-severe SARS-CoV-2 infection. Looking at the study overall: Bulk RNA from unsorted whole blood was sequenced; chains were unpaired. Broader study findings: In VDJdb matching, anti-spike CD8 responses were favored while private and CD4 specificities went missing.

The sequence was obtained from an adult who was a healthcare worker with PCR-confirmed SARS-CoV-2 infection or an uninfected control (not recorded which). The sample in question was whole blood, obtained at baseline. The chain joins TRBV5-1 to TRBJ2-3; 10 nucleotides match TRBD1. The CDR3 region is CASSVGQGTDTQYF. The CDR3 coding sequence is TGCGCCAGCAGCGTGGGACAGGGGACAGATACGCAGTATTTT.